These 12 T cell receptor beta chains were sequenced from one sample in a study of PD-1 and CTLA-4 blockade in melanoma. Produced via immunoSEQ multiplex PCR; TCRdb's table is partial and in-frame only. The data contain 15,000 to 20,000 clones, about two thirds of them singletons. The material was CD8+ T cells from peripheral blood, obtained from a patient given anti-PD-1 treatment. These receptors were obtained from a human donor with melanoma.

The chain has TRBV5-5 and TRBJ2-7; D might be TRBD1 (6 bases). V dropped 0 bases and J dropped 4 bases, with 11 bases sitting between them. Germline-derived CDR1 and CDR2 are SGHKS and YYEKEE (reference sequence). There are 14 residues in the CDR3. The CDR3 region is CASSLGTETYEQYF. The DNA for the CDR3 is TGTGCCAGCAGCTTGGGGACAGAGACATACGAGCAGTACTTC.

This clone qualifies as medium-sized. This sequence joins TRBV10-3 and TRBJ2-1; TRBD2 aligns across 9 bases. Trimming cost V 5 bases and J 2 bases; bases outside gene matches: 10. This CDR3 has 17 amino acids. Germline-derived CDR1 and CDR2 are ENHRY and SYGVKD. CDR3 DNA: TGTGCCATCAGTAGAAGGGAAAGCGGGAGGACCTACAATGAGCAGTTCTTC. Residues: CAISRRESGRTYNEQFF.

The V gene is TRBV7-9, the J gene TRBJ2-7; D might be TRBD2 (5 bases). V shed 1 base and J shed 3 bases, with 7 bases lying between them. This CDR3 region has 13 residues. CDR1 and CDR2 from the germline V gene are SEHNR and FQNEAQ (reference sequence). This CDR3 reads CASSLDGNYEQYF. The DNA of the CDR3 is TGTGCCAGCAGCTTAGACGGGAACTACGAGCAGTACTTC.

This clone has just one count. The chain uses TRBV27 and TRBJ1-1, with D maybe TRBD1 (6 bases). CDR1 MNHEY and CDR2 SMNVEV come from the germline V gene (reference sequence). CDR3 length: 15 residues. Deletions cut 8 bases from V and 2 bases from J, with 18 bases between. The CDR3 DNA reads TGTGCCAGCCGAGTCTCGGCAGGGGCCAACACTGAAGCTTTCTTT. Amino acid sequence: CASRVSAGANTEAFF.

The chain is built from TRBV29-1 and TRBJ2-5; 14 nucleotides line up with TRBD2. Trimming at V came to 8 bases and at J to 5 bases, leaving 7 bases not matched to a gene. Germline CDR1 reads SQVTM; CDR2 reads ANQGSEA. The CDR3 runs to 14 residues. This chain's CDR3 is CSTRLAGGVETQYF. In nucleotides, the CDR3 is TGCAGCACAAGACTAGCGGGAGGGGTGGAGACCCAGTACTTC. Looking up the rest from reference TRBV29-1 and TRBJ2-5 gives the full variable domain: SAVISQKPSRDICQRGTSLTIQCQVDSQVTMMFWYRQQPGQSLTLIATANQGSEATYESGFVIDKFPISRPNLTFSTLTVSNMSPEDSSIYLCSTRLAGGVETQYFGPGTRLLVL.

This clone was observed a few times. This sequence joins TRBV3-1 (or the pseudogene TRBV3-2) and TRBJ1-5, with 8 positions matching TRBD1. The CDR3 is 14 residues long. Germline loops: CDR1 LGHDT, CDR2 YNNKEL (reference sequence). Trimming cost V 4 bases and J 5 bases; bases outside gene matches: 4. Here the CDR3 DNA reads TGTGCCAGCAGCCCGGACAGGGAGGATCAGCCCCAGCATTTT. Its protein is CASSPDREDQPQHF.

This clone has only one observation. This may be a read error: a much more frequent sequence differs by one nucleotide. This chain connects TRBV6-5 to TRBJ1-2; 12 positions match TRBD1. The CDR3 runs to 15 residues. Germline V lookup: CDR1 MNHEY, CDR2 SVGAGI. CDR3 nucleotide sequence: TGTGCCAGCTGTTACGGGACAGGGGGCGTTGGGGGCTACACCTTC. Translation: CASCYGTGGVGGYTF.

The V call is TRBV19, the J call TRBJ1-6; TRBD1 might be the D (5 bases). CDR3 length equals 15 residues. Germline V gives CDR1 LNHDA, CDR2 SQIVND (reference sequence). V was shortened by 1 base and J by 10 bases, with 14 bases between the two germline ends. CDR3 loop: CASSIATGGRSPLHF. CDR3 bases: TGTGCCAGTAGTATAGCGACGGGGGGTCGCTCACCCCTCCACTTT.

The V call is TRBV7-9, the J call TRBJ2-3; tentative D call: TRBD1 (6 bases). The germline V gene has CDR1 SEHNR and CDR2 FQNEAQ (reference sequence). V was trimmed by 1 base and J by 2 bases, leaving 13 bases between them. The CDR3 has 16 residues. The CDR3 spells CASSLGANRATDTQYF. DNA for the CDR3: TGTGCCAGCAGCTTAGGTGCCAACAGGGCCACAGATACGCAGTATTTT. The whole variable domain, filled in from reference TRBV7-9 and TRBJ2-3, reads DTGVSQNPRHKITKRGQNVTFRCDPISEHNRLYWYRQTLGQGPEFLTYFQNEAQLEKSRLLSDRFSAERPKGSFSTLEIQRTEQGDSAMYLCASSLGANRATDTQYFGPGTRLTVL.

The chain recombines TRBV7-9 with TRBJ2-2; D may be TRBD1 (6 bases). The CDR3 sequence is 16 residues long. Germline V gives CDR1 SEHNR, CDR2 FQNEAQ (reference sequence). V lost 5 bases to trimming and J lost 10 bases, with 23 bases between them. The DNA of the CDR3 is TGTGCCAGCAGCGTCCGTGGGGCAGGGGCTGCGGAGGAGCTGTTTTTT. It translates to CASSVRGAGAAEELFF.

The chain couples TRBV10-3 to TRBJ1-1; D is undetermined. Germline V gives CDR1 ENHRY, CDR2 SYGVKD. The CDR3 totals 16 residues. V lost 0 bases to trimming and J lost 2 bases, with 13 bases between them. The CDR3, as DNA: TGTGCCATCAGTGAGTCAGAGCAAGACCTTAACACTGAAGCTTTCTTT. This sequence encodes CAISESEQDLNTEAFF.

This rearrangement joins TRBV6-5 to TRBJ2-3; D tentatively reads TRBD1 or TRBD2 (5 bases each). V was clipped by 2 bases and J by 0 bases, with 6 bases between them. The CDR3 is 14 residues long. CDR1 and CDR2 (germline): MNHEY, SVGAGI. CDR3 sequence: CASSYGGSTDTQYF. CDR3 bases: TGTGCCAGCAGTTACGGGGGTAGCACAGATACGCAGTATTTT.